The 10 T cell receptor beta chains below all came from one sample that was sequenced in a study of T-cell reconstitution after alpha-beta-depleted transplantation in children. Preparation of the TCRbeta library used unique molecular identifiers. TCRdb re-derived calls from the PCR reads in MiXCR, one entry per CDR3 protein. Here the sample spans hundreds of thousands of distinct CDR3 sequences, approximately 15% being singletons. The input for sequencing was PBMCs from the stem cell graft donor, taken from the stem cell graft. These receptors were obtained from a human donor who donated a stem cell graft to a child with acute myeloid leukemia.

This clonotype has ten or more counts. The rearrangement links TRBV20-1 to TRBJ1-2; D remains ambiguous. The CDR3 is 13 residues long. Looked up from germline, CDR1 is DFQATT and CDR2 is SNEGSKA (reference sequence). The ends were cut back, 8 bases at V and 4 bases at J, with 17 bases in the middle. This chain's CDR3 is CSIGTLVAYGYTF. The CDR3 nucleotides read TGCAGTATCGGAACCCTAGTAGCCTATGGCTACACCTTC.

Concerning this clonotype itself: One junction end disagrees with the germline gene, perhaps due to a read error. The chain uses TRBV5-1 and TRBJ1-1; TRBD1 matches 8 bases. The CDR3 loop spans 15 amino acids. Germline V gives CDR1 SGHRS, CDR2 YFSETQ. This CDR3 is CASSLGGQGGADAFF. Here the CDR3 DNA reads TGCGCCAGCAGCTTGGGTGGACAGGGTGGCGCTGACGCTTTCTTT. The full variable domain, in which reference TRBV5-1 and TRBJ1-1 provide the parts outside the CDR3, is KAGVTQTPRYLIKTRGQQVTLSCSPISGHRSVSWYQQTPGQGLQFLFEYFSETQRNKGNFPGRFSGRQFSNSRSEMNVSTLELGDSALYLCASSLGGQGGADAFFGQGTRLTVV.

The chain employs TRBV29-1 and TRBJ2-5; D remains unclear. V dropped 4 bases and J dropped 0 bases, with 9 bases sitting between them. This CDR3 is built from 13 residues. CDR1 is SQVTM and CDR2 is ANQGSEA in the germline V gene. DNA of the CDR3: TGCAGCGTTGTAACAGCCCACCAAGAGACCCAGTACTTC. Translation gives CSVVTAHQETQYF.

The CDR3 is CASSPPLAGERNEQFF. DNA for the CDR3: TGTGCCAGCAGCCCCCCACTAGCGGGGGAGAGGAATGAGCAGTTCTTC. V gene TRBV7-9 combines with J gene TRBJ2-1, with 11 bases lining up with TRBD2. Germline CDR1 and CDR2: SEHNR and FQNEAQ (reference sequence). V lost 5 bases to trimming and J lost 7 bases; unmatched junction nucleotides: 10. This CDR3 contains 16 residues.

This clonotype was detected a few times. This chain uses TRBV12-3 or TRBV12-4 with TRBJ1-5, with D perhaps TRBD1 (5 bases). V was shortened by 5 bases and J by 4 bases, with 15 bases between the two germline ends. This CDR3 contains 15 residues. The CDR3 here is CASSIDSDYNQPQHF. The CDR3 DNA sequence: TGTGCCAGCAGTATTGACAGCGACTATAATCAGCCCCAGCATTTT.

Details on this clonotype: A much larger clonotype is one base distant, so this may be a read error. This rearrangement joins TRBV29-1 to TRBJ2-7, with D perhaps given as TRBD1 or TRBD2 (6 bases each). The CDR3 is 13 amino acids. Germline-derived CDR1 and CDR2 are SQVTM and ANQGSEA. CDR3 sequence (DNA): TGCAGCGTTGAGGGGGGCAACTCCTACGAGCCGTACTTC. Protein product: CSVEGGNSYEPYF.

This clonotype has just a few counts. Here the CDR3 reads CSAPQAGGRVGELFF. CDR3 DNA sequence: TGCAGTGCTCCACAAGCGGGGGGCCGGGTCGGGGAGCTGTTTTTT. The chain is built from TRBV20-1 and TRBJ2-2; the match to TRBD2 covers 9 bases. V lost 5 bases, J lost 7 bases, and 11 bases stayed unmatched. This CDR3 is 15 amino acids long. The germline gives CDR1 DFQATT, CDR2 SNEGSKA (reference sequence).

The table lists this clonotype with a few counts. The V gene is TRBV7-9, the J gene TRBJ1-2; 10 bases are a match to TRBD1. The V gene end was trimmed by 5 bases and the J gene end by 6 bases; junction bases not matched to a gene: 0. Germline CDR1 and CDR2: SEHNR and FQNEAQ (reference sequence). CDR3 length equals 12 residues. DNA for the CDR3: TGTGCCAGCAGCGGGACAGGGGATGGCTACACCTTC. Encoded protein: CASSGTGDGYTF.

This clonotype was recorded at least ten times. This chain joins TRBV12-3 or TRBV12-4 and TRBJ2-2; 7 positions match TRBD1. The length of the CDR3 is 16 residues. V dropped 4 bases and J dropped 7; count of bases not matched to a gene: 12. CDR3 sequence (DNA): TGTGCCAGCAGTTCCGACTCCGGGACAGAAAGCGGGGAGCTGTTTTTT. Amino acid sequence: CASSSDSGTESGELFF.

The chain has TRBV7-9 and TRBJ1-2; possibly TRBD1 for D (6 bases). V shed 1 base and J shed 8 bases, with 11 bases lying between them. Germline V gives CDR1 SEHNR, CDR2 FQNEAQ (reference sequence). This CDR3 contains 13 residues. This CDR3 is CASSLEDSLGYTF. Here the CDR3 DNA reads TGTGCCAGCAGCTTAGAGGACAGCTTGGGCTACACCTTC.